The 32 T cell receptor beta chains presented below share a single source sample, sequenced in a study of neurological immune-mediated disorders. MiXCR, run by TCRdb on the 5' RACE reads, gives a single entry per CDR3 protein. The table has 55,000 to 75,000 distinct CDR3 sequences, 2% to 3% seen once; the top ten hold around 3%. Sequencing used PBMCs. The receptors stem from a man over 45 with multiple sclerosis.

This chain joins TRBV5-1 and TRBJ2-5; TRBD1 matches at 7 bases. The CDR3 contains 14 residues. The J segment lost 1 base and the V segment lost 2 bases, leaving 2 bases of the junction unmatched. Germline values: CDR1 SGHRS, CDR2 YFSETQ. CDR3: CASSFTGVQETQYF. The CDR3 DNA reads as TGCGCCAGCAGCTTTACAGGGGTCCAAGAGACCCAGTACTTC.

This clonotype is categorized as medium-sized. The CDR3 region is CASSLLDRNTEAFF. The CDR3 nucleotides are TGCGCCAGCAGCTTGTTGGACAGGAACACTGAAGCTTTCTTT. The rearrangement links TRBV5-1 to TRBJ1-1; a possible D gene is TRBD1 (6 bases). Between the trimmed V and J ends, which lost 1 base and 1 base, there was a span of 8 bases. Germline V gene data show CDR1 as SGHRS and CDR2 as YFSETQ. The CDR3 spans 14 residues.

In its sample, this clonotype was seen many times. J is TRBJ2-7 and V is TRBV18; 8 bases fit TRBD1. CDR1 KGHSH and CDR2 LQKENI come from the germline V gene. The CDR3 has 13 amino acids. Trimming took 4 bases from V and 6 from J; bases not matched to a gene: 5. The CDR3 reads CASSLGQGAEQYF. Written as DNA, the CDR3 is TGTGCCAGCTCACTTGGACAGGGCGCCGAGCAGTACTTC.

In this sample, this clonotype turned up many times. The gene calls are TRBV7-2 and TRBJ1-2; TRBD1 matches at 10 bases. Germline V lookup: CDR1 SGHTA, CDR2 FQGNSA. Losses at the gene ends were 7 bases for V and 6 bases for J; bases not matched to a gene: 2. CDR3 size: 12 residues. The CDR3 region has the DNA TGTGCCAGCACCGGGACAGGGGATGGCTACACCTTC. The encoded protein is CASTGTGDGYTF.

This clonotype showed up many times. The genes are TRBV20-1 and TRBJ2-5; D is undetermined. Trimming took 4 bases from V and 0 from J, leaving 6 bases between them. CDR3 length: 12 amino acids. The germline gives CDR1 DFQATT, CDR2 SNEGSKA (reference sequence). CDR3 sequence (DNA): TGCAGTGCTAACGGGTACCAAGAGACCCAGTACTTC. Translated, it gives CSANGYQETQYF.

This clonotype has ten or more counts. The chain has TRBV12-3 or TRBV12-4 and TRBJ1-1; D remains ambiguous. The germline V and J ends were trimmed by 7 bases and 1 base, with 10 bases remaining between them. There are 13 residues in the CDR3. The CDR3 nucleotides read TGTGCCAGCACCCTCCGACAGAACACTGAAGCTTTCTTT. Translated, it gives CASTLRQNTEAFF.

This clonotype appeared many times. This chain connects TRBV3-1 to TRBJ1-6; D uncertain. This CDR3 comprises 15 residues. The ends were cut back, 1 base at V and 1 base at J, with 5 bases in the middle. CDR1 LGHDT and CDR2 YNNKEL come from the germline V gene (reference sequence). The CDR3 DNA follows: TGTGCCAGCAGCCAAGGCCAGTCCTATAATTCACCCCTCCACTTT. Its translation: CASSQGQSYNSPLHF. Full variable domain (rest looked up from reference TRBV3-1 and TRBJ1-6): DTAVSQTPKYLVTQMGNDKSIKCEQNLGHDTMYWYKQDSKKFLKIMFSYNNKELIINETVPNRFSPKSPDKAHLNLHINSLELGDSAVYFCASSQGQSYNSPLHFGNGTRLTVT.

The sample holds many counts of this clonotype. The V gene is TRBV11-2, the J gene TRBJ1-2; 10 bases fit TRBD1. CDR3 length equals 15 residues. Trimming at V came to 5 bases and at J to 4 bases, leaving 7 bases not matched to a gene. The V gene's germline CDR1 is SGHAT and CDR2 FQNNGV. CDR3 protein: CASSPSGTGAYGYTF. The CDR3 region has the DNA TGTGCCAGCAGCCCCAGCGGGACAGGGGCCTATGGCTACACCTTC.

This clonotype came up many times. The rearrangement links TRBV2 to TRBJ2-1; tentatively, D is TRBD1 or TRBD2 (5 bases each). This CDR3 is 15 amino acids long. The V gene's germline CDR1 is SNHLY and CDR2 FYNNEI. Trimming left V 6 bases short and J 6 bases short, with 18 bases between. CDR3 in amino acids: CASSSRDALVNEQFF. CDR3 DNA: TGTGCCAGCAGCTCCCGGGACGCCCTCGTCAATGAGCAGTTCTTC.

This clonotype was seen at least ten times. This chain connects TRBV27 to TRBJ2-7, with TRBD2 matching over 10 bases. After removal of 5 bases from V and 5 bases from J, the junction contained 9 bases not matched to a gene. There are 15 residues in the CDR3. Germline V CDR1 and CDR2: MNHEY, SMNVEV (reference sequence). The CDR3 DNA reads as TGTGCCAGCAGTCCCCGCAGAGCGGGGGGGGACGAGCAGTACTTC. Residues: CASSPRRAGGDEQYF.

This clonotype was recorded many times. The J gene is TRBJ1-5, the V gene TRBV7-2; D gene unclear. Germline assignment: CDR1 SGHTA and CDR2 FQGNSA. Trimming took off 4 bases at V and 4 bases at J, with 8 bases between the two ends. This CDR3 contains 13 residues. CDR3 bases: TGTGCCAGCAGCTCATGGGAAAATCAGCCCCAGCATTTT. Translated: CASSSWENQPQHF.

This clonotype came up many times. The chain joins TRBV7-6 to TRBJ2-3, with 9 bases lining up with TRBD1. With 6 bases clipped from V and 4 bases from J, the junction kept 8 bases outside the gene matches. Germline V gene data show CDR1 as SGHVS and CDR2 as FNYEAQ. The CDR3 loop spans 15 amino acids. CDR3 nucleotide sequence: TGTGCCAGCAGTCGGACAGGGGTGGCCTCAGATACGCAGTATTTT. It specifies CASSRTGVASDTQYF.

This clonotype has a count of ten or more. The V and J genes are TRBV4-1 and TRBJ1-1, with D uncertain. CDR3 length: 14 amino acids. Trimming removed 0 bases at V and 7 bases at J, with 12 bases between. Germline assignment: CDR1 MGHRA and CDR2 YSYEKL. CDR3 DNA sequence: TGCGCCAGCAGCCAAGAGCGGGTAGAGGGTGAAGCTTTCTTT. Amino acid sequence: CASSQERVEGEAFF.

This clonotype occurred many times. The chain combines TRBV9 with TRBJ2-1; TRBD2 agrees at 10 bases. Germline trimming cut 4 bases from V and 6 bases from J; bases unmatched to any gene: 10. The V gene's germline CDR1 is SGDLS and CDR2 YYNGEE. There are 16 residues in the CDR3. DNA for the CDR3: TGTGCCAGCAGCCAGACTATACAGCGGGGGGGCAATGAGCAGTTCTTC. Translating gives CASSQTIQRGGNEQFF.

This clonotype was seen many times. This chain connects TRBV6-1 to TRBJ2-5; 7 nucleotides match TRBD1. Germline lookup yields CDR1 MNHNS and CDR2 SASEGT. Trimming removed 5 bases from V and 4 bases from J; junction bases left unmatched: 7. The CDR3 is 14 amino acids. CDR3: CASSKDRVLETQYF. DNA for the CDR3: TGTGCCAGCAGTAAAGACAGGGTATTAGAGACCCAGTACTTC.

This clonotype was found many times. The chain has TRBV9 and TRBJ2-3; 9 positions match TRBD2. The ends lost 0 bases at V and 0 bases at J; junction bases unmatched: 5. There are 17 residues in the CDR3. From germline, CDR1 is SGDLS and CDR2 YYNGEE. CDR3: CASSVGARGGSTDTQYF. Written as DNA, the CDR3 is TGTGCCAGCAGCGTAGGGGCGCGGGGGGGAAGCACAGATACGCAGTATTTT.

This clonotype was recorded many times. The gene calls are TRBV7-3 and TRBJ2-3, with D tentatively TRBD1 or TRBD2 (5 bases each). Germline V CDR1 and CDR2: SGHTA, FQGTGA. Trimming left V 4 bases short and J 6 bases short, with 11 bases between. This CDR3 has 13 amino acids. In nucleotides, the CDR3 is TGTGCCAGCAGCTCCGGGGCCGGGGATACGCAGTATTTT. It yields the protein CASSSGAGDTQYF. The full variable domain, completed using reference TRBV7-3 and TRBJ2-3, is GAGVSQTPSNKVTEKGKYVELRCDPISGHTALYWYRQSLGQGPEFLIYFQGTGAADDSGLPNDRFFAVRPEGSVSTLKIQRTERGDSAVYLCASSSGAGDTQYFGPGTRLTVL.

This clonotype was seen ten or more times. The chain recombines TRBV20-1 with TRBJ1-1, with 7 positions matching TRBD1. The germline CDR1 and CDR2 sequences are DFQATT and SNEGSKA (reference sequence). Trimming took 3 bases from V and 6 from J; bases not matched to a gene: 7. The CDR3 sequence is 13 residues long. The chain's CDR3 is CSASGTGDAEAFF. CDR3 DNA: TGCAGTGCTAGTGGTACAGGGGACGCTGAAGCTTTCTTT.

This clonotype was observed many times. The V and J genes are TRBV6-5 and TRBJ1-1; no clear D. Trimming took 4 bases from V and 2 from J, leaving 2 bases between them. CDR1 is MNHEY, CDR2 SVGAGI, per germline. The CDR3 extends over 11 amino acids. In nucleotides, the CDR3 is TGTGCCAGCAGTTCAAACACTGAAGCTTTCTTT. Protein: CASSSNTEAFF.

This clonotype was counted many times. The chain carries TRBV20-1 and TRBJ2-2, with TRBD2 matching over 7 bases. The CDR3 runs 12 residues. V shed 6 bases, J shed 7 bases, and the junction held 5 bases outside the gene matches. From germline, CDR1 is DFQATT and CDR2 SNEGSKA (reference sequence). This CDR3 is CSALPGGGELFF. The CDR3 DNA sequence: TGCAGTGCCCTCCCGGGGGGCGGGGAGCTGTTTTTT.

This clonotype was seen many times. CDR3 nucleotides: TGCAGTGCTAGTCGCGGGGGGCCGAACACCGGGGAGCTGTTTTTT. Protein sequence: CSASRGGPNTGELFF. The rearrangement joins TRBV20-1 to TRBJ2-2; TRBD2 matches at 8 bases. CDR3 size: 15 residues. Germline values: CDR1 DFQATT, CDR2 SNEGSKA (reference sequence). J gave up 0 bases and V 3 bases, and 3 bases lay outside the gene matches.

In this sample, this clonotype turned up many times. The chain employs TRBV27 and TRBJ2-3, with 13 bases that match TRBD2. The length of the CDR3 is 14 residues. Unmatched junction bases numbered 5, after V lost 6 bases and J lost 8 bases. The germline V gene encodes CDR1 MNHEY and CDR2 SMNVEV (reference sequence). In nucleotides, the CDR3 is TGTGCCAGCAGCGGGACTAGCGGGGAAGGTACGCAGTATTTT. Translation gives CASSGTSGEGTQYF.

This clonotype has ten or more counts. J is TRBJ2-6 and V is TRBV5-1; D gene unclear. Germline V gene sequence: CDR1 SGHRS, CDR2 YFSETQ. CDR3 length: 14 amino acids. Trimming pared 2 bases from V and 2 bases from J, leaving 5 bases between. The CDR3, as DNA: TGCGCCAGCAGCTTAGGGACTGGGGCCAACGTCCTGACTTTC. It encodes CASSLGTGANVLTF.

This clonotype is medium-sized (0.01 to 0.1%) within its sample. The gene calls are TRBV6-2 or TRBV6-3 and TRBJ2-1; TRBD2 agrees at 8 bases. V was pared by 8 bases and J by 4 bases, with 10 bases of the junction left unmatched. The CDR3 runs to 15 residues. The V gene's germline CDR1 is MNHEY and CDR2 SVGEGT. Here the CDR3 DNA reads TGTGCCAGCGGTACGGGGGGGGAAGAATACAATGAGCAGTTCTTC. Translated: CASGTGGEEYNEQFF.

This clonotype was detected many times. The rearrangement joins TRBV12-3 or TRBV12-4 to TRBJ1-1, with D possibly being TRBD1 (5 bases). This CDR3 has 15 amino acids. V lost 3 bases and J 6 bases, leaving 17 bases between the germline ends. CDR3 nucleotide sequence: TGTGCCAGCAGTTTCGCGGTCGGCAGGGCCTCTGAAGCTTTCTTT. Its translation is CASSFAVGRASEAFF.

The table lists this clonotype with many counts. This sequence joins TRBV5-6 and TRBJ2-7, with D perhaps being TRBD1 or TRBD2 (5 bases each). The germline gives CDR1 SGHDT, CDR2 YYEEEE. Deletions cut 4 bases from V and 0 bases from J, with 11 bases between. This CDR3 is built from 14 residues. CDR3 DNA sequence: TGTGCCAGCAGCCCAGCCGGGACCTCCTACGAGCAGTACTTC. Translating it yields CASSPAGTSYEQYF.

This clonotype showed up many times. This chain links TRBV6-4 with TRBJ2-1; 11 bases match TRBD2. Looked up from germline, CDR1 is MRHNA and CDR2 is SNTAGT. V shed 7 bases and J 9 bases; nucleotides not matched to a gene: 11. This CDR3 region has 15 residues. The CDR3: CASTPGSGGAGEQFF. The CDR3 nucleotides read TGTGCCAGCACCCCCGGTAGCGGGGGGGCCGGTGAGCAGTTCTTC.

Ten or more counts support this clonotype. The chain links TRBV7-2 to TRBJ1-2; 11 nucleotides match TRBD1. J lost 7 bases, V lost 5 bases, and 12 bases had no gene match. Germline CDR1 is SGHTA and CDR2 is FQGNSA. CDR3 length equals 16 residues. The CDR3 sequence is CASSLPSGTGGSGYTF. In DNA, the CDR3 is TGTGCCAGCAGCCTCCCTAGTGGGACAGGGGGTTCTGGCTACACCTTC.

This clonotype has a count of ten or more. The rearrangement links TRBV12-3 or TRBV12-4 to TRBJ2-5; 8 bases align to TRBD2. V dropped 6 bases and J dropped 1; count of bases not matched to a gene: 7. The CDR3 is 15 residues long. The chain's CDR3 is CASSPGTRVQETQYF. The CDR3, as DNA: TGTGCCAGCAGCCCAGGGACTAGGGTCCAAGAGACCCAGTACTTC.

This clonotype was observed at least ten times. The chain employs TRBV5-1 and TRBJ2-3; D is unresolved. This CDR3 has 11 amino acids. Deletions cut 3 bases from V and 7 bases from J, with 6 bases between. Germline V CDR1 and CDR2: SGHRS, YFSETQ. CDR3 in amino acids: CASSSSNTQYF. The DNA of the CDR3 is TGCGCCAGCAGCTCGAGTAATACGCAGTATTTT.

This clonotype has at least ten counts. The chain is built from TRBV7-9 and TRBJ2-7; possible D gene TRBD1, 5 bases. CDR1 is SEHNR, CDR2 FQNEAQ, per germline (reference sequence). The CDR3 has 12 residues. V was clipped by 2 bases and J by 7 bases, with 9 bases between them. The CDR3 DNA reads as TGTGCCAGCAGCTTATTGACAGAAGAGCAGTACTTC. Its protein product is CASSLLTEEQYF. Complete variable domain (other parts from reference TRBV7-9 and TRBJ2-7): DTGVSQNPRHKITKRGQNVTFRCDPISEHNRLYWYRQTLGQGPEFLTYFQNEAQLEKSRLLSDRFSAERPKGSFSTLEIQRTEQGDSAMYLCASSLLTEEQYFGPGTRLTVT.

At least ten counts were recorded for this clonotype. The rearrangement uses TRBV20-1 and TRBJ2-7; possibly TRBD2 for D (7 bases). V was trimmed by 3 bases and J by 2 bases, leaving 14 bases between them. Looked up from germline, CDR1 is DFQATT and CDR2 is SNEGSKA (reference sequence). CDR3 size: 14 residues. The DNA for the CDR3 is TGCAGTGCTAGTGGCCAGGGGAGGGCCTACGAGCAGTACTTC. Its protein product is CSASGQGRAYEQYF.